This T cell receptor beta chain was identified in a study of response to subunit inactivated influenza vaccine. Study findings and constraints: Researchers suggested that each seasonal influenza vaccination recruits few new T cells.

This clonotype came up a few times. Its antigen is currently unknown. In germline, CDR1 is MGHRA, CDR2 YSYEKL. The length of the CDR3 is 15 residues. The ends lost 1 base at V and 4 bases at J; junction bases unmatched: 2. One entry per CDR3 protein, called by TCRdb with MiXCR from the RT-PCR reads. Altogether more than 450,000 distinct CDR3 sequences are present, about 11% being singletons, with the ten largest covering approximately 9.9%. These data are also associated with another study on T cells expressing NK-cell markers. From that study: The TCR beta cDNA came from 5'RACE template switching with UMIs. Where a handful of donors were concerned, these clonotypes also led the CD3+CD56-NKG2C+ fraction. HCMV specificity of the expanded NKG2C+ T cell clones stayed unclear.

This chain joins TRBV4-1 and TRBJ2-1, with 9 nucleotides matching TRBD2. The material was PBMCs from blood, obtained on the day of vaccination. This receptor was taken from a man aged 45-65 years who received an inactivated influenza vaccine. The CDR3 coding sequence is TGCGCCAGCAGCCAAGCTCTAGCGGGGTACAATGAGCAGTTCTTC. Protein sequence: CASSQALAGYNEQFF.